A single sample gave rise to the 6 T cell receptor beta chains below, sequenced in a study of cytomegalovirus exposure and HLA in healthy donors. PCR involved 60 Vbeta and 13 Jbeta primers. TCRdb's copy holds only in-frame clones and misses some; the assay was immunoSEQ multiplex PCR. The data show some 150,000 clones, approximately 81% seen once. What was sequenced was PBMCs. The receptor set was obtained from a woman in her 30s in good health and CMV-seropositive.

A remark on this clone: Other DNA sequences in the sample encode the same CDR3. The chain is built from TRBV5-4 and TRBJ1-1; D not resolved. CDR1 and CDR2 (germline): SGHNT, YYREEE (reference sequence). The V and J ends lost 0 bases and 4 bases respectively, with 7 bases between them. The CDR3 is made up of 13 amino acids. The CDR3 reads CASSLGRGTEAFF. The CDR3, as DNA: TGTGCCAGCAGCTTGGGTAGAGGCACTGAAGCTTTCTTT.

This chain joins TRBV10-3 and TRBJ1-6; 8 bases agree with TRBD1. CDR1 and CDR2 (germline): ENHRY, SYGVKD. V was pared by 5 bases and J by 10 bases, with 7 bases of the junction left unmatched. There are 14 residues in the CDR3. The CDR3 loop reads CAISLQGARSPLHF. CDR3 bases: TGTGCCATCAGTCTCCAGGGGGCTCGGTCACCCCTCCACTTT.

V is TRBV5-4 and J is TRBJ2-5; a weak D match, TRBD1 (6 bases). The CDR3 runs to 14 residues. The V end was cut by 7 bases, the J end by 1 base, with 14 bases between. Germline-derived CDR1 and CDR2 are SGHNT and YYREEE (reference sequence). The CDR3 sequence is CASGRGQPQETQYF. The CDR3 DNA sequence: TGTGCCAGCGGCCGAGGACAGCCCCAAGAGACCCAGTACTTC.

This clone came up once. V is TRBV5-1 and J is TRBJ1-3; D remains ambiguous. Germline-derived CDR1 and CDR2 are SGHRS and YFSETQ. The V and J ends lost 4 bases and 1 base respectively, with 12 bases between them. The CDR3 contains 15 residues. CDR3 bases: TGCGCCAGCAGCGGAGGGTCGACTTCTGGAAACACCATATATTTT. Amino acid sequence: CASSGGSTSGNTIYF.

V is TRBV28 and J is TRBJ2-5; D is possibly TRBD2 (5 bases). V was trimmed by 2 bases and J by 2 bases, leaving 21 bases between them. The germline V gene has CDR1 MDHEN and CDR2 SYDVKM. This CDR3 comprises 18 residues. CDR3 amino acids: CASSLRSGSFDYQETQYF. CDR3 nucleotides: TGTGCCAGCAGTTTAAGGTCAGGCTCCTTCGACTATCAAGAGACCCAGTACTTC.

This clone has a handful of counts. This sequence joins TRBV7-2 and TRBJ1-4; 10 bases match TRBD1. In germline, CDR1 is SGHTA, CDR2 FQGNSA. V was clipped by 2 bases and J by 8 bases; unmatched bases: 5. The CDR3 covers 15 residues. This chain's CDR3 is CASSLLGTGDEKLFF. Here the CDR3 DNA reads TGTGCCAGCAGCTTACTCGGGACAGGGGACGAAAAACTGTTTTTT. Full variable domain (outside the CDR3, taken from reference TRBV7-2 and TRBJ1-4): GAGVSQSPSNKVTEKGKDVELRCDPISGHTALYWYRQSLGQGLEFLIYFQGNSAPDKSGLPSDRFSAERTGGSVSTLTIQRTQQEDSAVYLCASSLLGTGDEKLFFGSGTQLSVL.